Reported below is one T cell receptor (beta chain). The antigen this receptor binds is unknown. No quality values exist for individual bases; no much larger clone is one base distant. Using the deep immunoSEQ assay, TCR CDR3 regions were amplified from genomic DNA by multiplex PCR. Extracted genomic DNA from each cell subset was distributed evenly across all wells of several immunoSEQ 96-well plates, and each plate was treated as a replicate. For sorted subsets, around 200 ng genomic DNA, equal to tens of thousands of T cell genomes, was loaded into each replicate PCR. Purified libraries were measured with a Qubit 3.0 fluorometer, size-checked on a Bioanalyzer 2100, and measured again with the KAPA Library Quantification kit. Every immunoSEQ 96-well plate was sequenced on a separate single-read 150-cycle Illumina NextSeq 550 flow cell. Concerning the study's data processing: Because only junctional sequences without quality scores were contained in the immunoSEQ output, filtering matching that applied to full-length reads could not be performed. To assign V/J genes and CDR3, sequences were annotated against IMGT germline references using PyIR, a Python wrapper for IgBLAST v1.9. Reads with weak V/J assignments (E-value above 1e-6), missing CDR3, stop codons, out-of-frame junctions, or ambiguous translated residues were removed. V3J clonotypes were defined by identical inferred V gene, J gene, and CDR3 amino acid sequence. Percentage overlap between repertoires was calculated by dividing the number of shared unique clonotypes by the size of the smaller repertoire. Richness of each repertoire was evaluated using RTK rarefaction, the Chao1 estimator, and Recon v2.1 estimates of unobserved clonotypes. For all TCRbeta clonotypes obtained by the gDNA method from a few donors, generation probabilities were computed with OLGA. TCRdb mirrors the immuneACCESS table, restricted to in-frame sequences. Some clones are absent from its copies; in checked studies, under half trace to an unresolved V gene, and the reason for the others is unknown. For V, J and clone size, that table is used; D and trimming come from the DNA. This sample comprises about a million clones, approximately 75% of them detected only once. The top ten clones comprise almost 0.9% of the sample.

The entry originates in a study of shared clonotypes between healthy human individuals (dated by TCRdb to about 2020). Broadly, across the study: A few men and two women, aged 18 to 49 years, made up the cohort. For each donor, CD4 naive and CD4 memory were each run on three plates, CD8 naive on two plates, and CD8 memory on one plate. To estimate repertoire size and how much clonotypes are shared between individuals, the study performed deep sequencing of blood TCR repertoires from five healthy adults. Different laboratories and diverse techniques were used to prepare libraries and sequence TCR repertoires, to increase sequencing depth and limit assay-specific biases. Leukapheresis yielded between about 0.8 and 8.9 billion PBMCs per donor.

Donors were healthy HIV-negative adults with no recently reported acute infections or vaccinations. Every donor was a Caucasian adult living in Nashville, Tennessee, USA. Magnetic negative selection was used to enrich CD4+ T cells, after which naive cells were positively selected on CD45RA and the negative fraction became the memory subset. After blood collection by leukapheresis, PBMCs were isolated using Ficoll-Histopaque density gradient centrifugation and then cryopreserved in the vapor phase of liquid nitrogen. Analytical flow cytometry was used to check the purity and quantity of each magnetically sorted T cell population. From each sorted fraction, genomic DNA was isolated and quantified by UV absorbance on a Nanodrop 2000c. Here is what the overall study found, with its caveats: Based on pairwise subsampling, the degree of clonotype sharing among donors was expected to be affected by sequencing depth. The small number of donors limited the genetic and exposure-history diversity represented. Rarefaction of sorted-subset datasets indicated incomplete sequencing despite the large sequencing depth. Naive subsets generally had larger estimated clonotype richness than memory subsets did. Sampling was restricted to blood, and TCR repertoires in tissue are likely to differ from TCR repertoires in blood. Compared with non-shared clonotypes, clonotypes shared by all four sorted-subset donors had higher generation probabilities. Sharing across several donors was observed for about 5% of naive CD4, less than 4% of naive CD8, around 2.5% of memory CD4, and about 0.39% of memory CD8 clonotypes.

Trimming removed 6 bases from V and 5 bases from J, leaving 17 bases between the germline ends. Via the germline V gene (reference sequence), CDR1 is LNHDA and CDR2 SQIVND. Including the terminal cysteine and phenylalanine, the CDR3 comprises 15 residues. The DNA shown is the 45-base CDR3, in frame from base 1. Material: memory CD4+ T cells from PBMCs. This specimen's cell subset or site label, per the study, means: CD45RA-negative fraction. In this chain, TRBV19 is recombined with TRBJ1-5, and TRBD1 may be the D gene, going by 5 matching bases. This TCR was recovered from a man in his late teens or twenties in good health. Some clones in this sample may be carry-over from other donors' samples. The bases read TGTGCCAGTAGACCAGGGACGGGAGGACATCAGCCCCAGCATTTT. Translated, this gives CASRPGTGGHQPQHF.